Below are 18 T cell receptor beta chains sequenced from a single sample in a study of blood T cell repertoires in COVID-19. The repertoire was sequenced with immunoSEQ multiplex PCR; TCRdb's copy has only in-frame clones and lacks some. The table has around 100,000 clones, about 86% seen once; the top ten hold 3.5%. The material sequenced was peripheral blood. These receptors all stem from a human donor in a cohort sampled during active COVID-19.

The chain has TRBV5-1 and TRBJ1-2; the D is unclear. The V gene lost 0 bases and the J gene lost 4 bases, with 4 bases spanning the gap. This CDR3 has 12 residues. Germline CDR1 SGHRS, CDR2 YFSETQ. The CDR3 DNA is TGCGCCAGCAGCTTGGGACTCTATGGCTACACCTTC. This translates into CASSLGLYGYTF.

CDR3: CASSTGQGNGYTF. CDR3 bases: TGTGCCAGCAGTACGGGACAGGGGAATGGCTACACCTTC. The V call is TRBV7-2, the J call TRBJ1-2; TRBD1 aligns across 10 bases. In germline, CDR1 is SGHTA, CDR2 FQGNSA. The CDR3 has 13 amino acids. J lost 6 bases, V lost 6 bases, and 4 bases had no gene match.

This sequence joins TRBV27 and TRBJ2-7; 12 positions match TRBD2. CDR1 and CDR2 (germline): MNHEY, SMNVEV (reference sequence). CDR3 length: 14 amino acids. The ends lost 10 bases at V and 7 bases at J; junction bases unmatched: 11. The CDR3 sequence: CATSVTSGRWEQYF. The CDR3 DNA sequence: TGTGCCACCTCTGTGACTAGCGGGAGATGGGAGCAGTACTTC.

The chain uses TRBV28 and TRBJ2-7; 12 nucleotides agree with TRBD1. Germline V gene sequence: CDR1 MDHEN, CDR2 SYDVKM. The J segment lost 6 bases and the V segment lost 7 bases, leaving 13 bases of the junction unmatched. CDR3 size: 16 residues. In nucleotides, the CDR3 is TGTGCCAGCATCAACCTGGGGGGACAGGGGGCTTTCGAGCAGTACTTC. Amino acids: CASINLGGQGAFEQYF. Using reference TRBV28 and TRBJ2-7 for the parts outside the CDR3, the full variable domain is DVKVTQSSRYLVKRTGEKVFLECVQDMDHENMFWYRQDPGLGLRLIYFSYDVKMKEKGDIPEGYSVSREKKERFSLILESASTNQTSMYLCASINLGGQGAFEQYFGPGTRLTVT.

V is TRBV6-1 and J is TRBJ2-5; perhaps TRBD2 as D (7 bases). This CDR3 contains 16 residues. In germline, CDR1 is MNHNS, CDR2 SASEGT. The ends were cut back, 2 bases at V and 4 bases at J, with 17 bases in the middle. The CDR3 spells CASSEHATGGRETQYF. In nucleotides, the CDR3 is TGTGCCAGCAGTGAACACGCCACGGGGGGCCGAGAGACCCAGTACTTC.

The chain combines TRBV19 with TRBJ2-5; 12 positions match TRBD1. Germline CDR1 LNHDA, CDR2 SQIVND (reference sequence). With V trimmed by 1 base and J by 8 bases, 2 bases remained unmatched. The CDR3 has 14 amino acids. The CDR3 protein is CASSIGDRGRTQYF. The DNA for the CDR3 is TGTGCCAGTAGTATAGGGGACAGGGGGCGAACCCAGTACTTC.

The J gene is TRBJ2-4, the V gene TRBV7-2; 7 nucleotides line up with TRBD2. Germline V gives CDR1 SGHTA, CDR2 FQGNSA. The CDR3 is 16 residues long. V was pared by 5 bases and J by 9 bases, with 16 bases of the junction left unmatched. For the CDR3, the DNA is TGTGCCAGCAGCATCCAAGCGGGGACCCAGGGCGGCATTCAGTACTTC. Protein sequence: CASSIQAGTQGGIQYF.

CDR3 bases: TGTGCCAGCAGCGTAGTTAGTCAGGCTGAAGCTTTCTTT. Protein product: CASSVVSQAEAFF. The rearrangement joins TRBV9 to TRBJ1-1; no reliable D call. The CDR3 consists of 13 residues. V lost 0 bases to trimming and J lost 6 bases, with 9 bases between them. CDR1 is SGDLS and CDR2 is YYNGEE in the germline V gene.

V gene TRBV27 combines with J gene TRBJ2-5, with D uncertain. Trimming removed 4 bases from V and 3 bases from J, with 3 bases in between. The CDR3 contains 11 residues. Germline V gene sequence: CDR1 MNHEY, CDR2 SMNVEV (reference sequence). Here the CDR3 reads CASSSEETQYF. CDR3 bases: TGTGCCAGCAGTTCAGAAGAGACCCAGTACTTC.

The genes are TRBV4-2 and TRBJ2-7, with 12 bases matching TRBD2. CDR1 is LGHNA, CDR2 YNFKEQ, per germline. V lost 1 base to trimming and J lost 4 bases; unmatched junction nucleotides: 11. This CDR3 contains 18 residues. CDR3 DNA sequence: TGTGCCAGCAGCCAAGCTCCCCCGACTAGCGGGAGTATATACGAGCAGTACTTC. Encoded protein: CASSQAPPTSGSIYEQYF.

This clone has more than one count but fewer than ten. This chain joins TRBV25-1 and TRBJ2-7; 8 bases fit TRBD1. This CDR3 contains 12 residues. Trimming took 9 bases from V and 5 from J; bases not matched to a gene: 6. The germline CDR1 and CDR2 sequences are MGHDK and SYGVNS. The CDR3 nucleotides are TGTGCCAGTGGACAGGGTATTCACGAGCAGTACTTC. This gives the protein CASGQGIHEQYF.

This chain links TRBV7-9 with TRBJ2-7; 11 positions agree with TRBD2. The CDR3 has 17 amino acids. With 5 bases clipped from V and 9 bases from J, the junction kept 18 bases outside the gene matches. CDR1 is SEHNR, CDR2 FQNEAQ, per germline (reference sequence). CDR3: CASSLQGLTSGKNGQYF. The CDR3 region has the DNA TGTGCCAGCAGCCTACAGGGCTTGACTAGCGGGAAGAACGGGCAGTACTTC.

The rearrangement uses TRBV4-1 and TRBJ2-1, with a possible D match to TRBD2 (7 bases). Germline V gene data show CDR1 as MGHRA and CDR2 as YSYEKL. The CDR3 totals 17 residues. Trimming removed 4 bases from V and 4 bases from J, with 20 bases in between. CDR3 in amino acids: CASSLTRRGTRYNEQFF. The DNA of the CDR3 is TGCGCCAGCAGCCTCACCCGGCGGGGGACAAGATACAATGAGCAGTTCTTC.

V and J are TRBV11-2 and TRBJ1-6; D call uncertain. The CDR3 spans 14 residues. Germline V gene lookup returns CDR1 SGHAT and CDR2 FQNNGV. V was shortened by 2 bases and J by 10 bases, with 12 bases between the two germline ends. CDR3 nucleotides: TGTGCCAGCAGCTTATATGTAAGCGGATCACCCCTCCACTTT. Translating gives CASSLYVSGSPLHF.

This chain links TRBV5-4 with TRBJ2-7; D perhaps matches TRBD2 (6 bases). This CDR3 is 14 amino acids long. Germline lookup yields CDR1 SGHNT and CDR2 YYREEE (reference sequence). V gave up 4 bases and J gave up 4 bases, with 15 bases separating them. The chain's CDR3 is CASSASTSRYEQYF. In DNA form, the CDR3 reads TGTGCCAGCAGCGCTTCGACTAGTCGGTACGAGCAGTACTTC.

The chain links TRBV15 to TRBJ2-4, with D perhaps matching TRBD1 (5 bases). The CDR3 is 14 residues long. Germline assignment: CDR1 LNHNV and CDR2 YYDKDF (reference sequence). Trimming shortened V by 3 bases and J by 6 bases, and 12 bases separated the two germline ends. The CDR3 here is CATSSFRDRNIQYF. CDR3 coding DNA: TGTGCCACCAGCAGTTTCAGGGATAGAAACATTCAGTACTTC. The whole variable domain, remainder taken from reference TRBV15 and TRBJ2-4, is DAMVIQNPRYQVTQFGKPVTLSCSQTLNHNVMYWYQQKSSQAPKLLFHYYDKDFNNEADTPDNFQSRRPNTSFCFLDIRSPGLGDTAMYLCATSSFRDRNIQYFGAGTRLSVL.

V usage is TRBV10-1 and J usage is TRBJ1-5; TRBD1 aligns across 8 bases. The CDR3 length is 17 residues. V gave up 9 bases and J gave up 3 bases; unmatched junction bases: 16. Per the germline V gene, CDR1 is WNHNN and CDR2 is SYGVQD (reference sequence). The CDR3 DNA sequence: TGCGCCAGTCTCGGACAGGGAACTTCCCGTCCCAATCAGCCCCAGCATTTT. Protein: CASLGQGTSRPNQPQHF.

The rearrangement links TRBV5-6 to TRBJ1-4, with 9 bases fitting TRBD1. CDR3 length: 15 residues. In germline, CDR1 is SGHDT, CDR2 YYEEEE. J gave up 0 bases and V 4 bases, and 1 base lay outside the gene matches. In DNA, the CDR3 is TGTGCCAGCAGCCGACAGGGGGCAACTAATGAAAAACTGTTTTTT. Amino acids: CASSRQGATNEKLFF.